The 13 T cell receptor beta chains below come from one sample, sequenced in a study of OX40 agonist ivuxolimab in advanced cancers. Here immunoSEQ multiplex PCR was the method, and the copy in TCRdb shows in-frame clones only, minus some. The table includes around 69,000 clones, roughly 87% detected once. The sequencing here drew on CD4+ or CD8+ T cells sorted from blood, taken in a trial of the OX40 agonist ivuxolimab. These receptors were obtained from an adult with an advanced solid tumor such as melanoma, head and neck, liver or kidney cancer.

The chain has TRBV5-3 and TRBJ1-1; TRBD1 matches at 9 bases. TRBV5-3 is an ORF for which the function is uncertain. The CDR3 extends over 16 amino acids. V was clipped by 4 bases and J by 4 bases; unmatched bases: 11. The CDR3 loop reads CARSAGQGPRSTEAFF. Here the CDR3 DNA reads TGTGCCAGAAGCGCGGGACAGGGCCCGAGATCCACTGAAGCTTTCTTT.

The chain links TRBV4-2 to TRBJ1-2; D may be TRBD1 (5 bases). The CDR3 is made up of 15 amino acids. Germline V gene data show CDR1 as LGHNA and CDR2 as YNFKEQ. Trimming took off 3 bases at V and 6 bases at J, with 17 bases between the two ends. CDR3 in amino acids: CASSQAPGTYDGYTF. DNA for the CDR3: TGTGCCAGCAGCCAGGCCCCCGGGACCTATGATGGCTACACCTTC.

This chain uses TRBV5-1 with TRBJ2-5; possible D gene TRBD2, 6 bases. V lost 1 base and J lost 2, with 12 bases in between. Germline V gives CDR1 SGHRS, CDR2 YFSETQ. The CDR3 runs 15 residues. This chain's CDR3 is CASSLLGGNQETQYF. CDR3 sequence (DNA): TGCGCCAGCAGCTTGTTAGGCGGGAATCAAGAGACCCAGTACTTC.

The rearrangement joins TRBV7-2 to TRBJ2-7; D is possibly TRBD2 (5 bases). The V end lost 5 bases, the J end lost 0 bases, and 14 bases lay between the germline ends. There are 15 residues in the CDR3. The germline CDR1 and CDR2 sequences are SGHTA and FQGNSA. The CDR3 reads CASSLSGGHSYEQYF. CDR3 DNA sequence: TGTGCCAGCAGCCTGTCGGGCGGGCACTCCTACGAGCAGTACTTC.

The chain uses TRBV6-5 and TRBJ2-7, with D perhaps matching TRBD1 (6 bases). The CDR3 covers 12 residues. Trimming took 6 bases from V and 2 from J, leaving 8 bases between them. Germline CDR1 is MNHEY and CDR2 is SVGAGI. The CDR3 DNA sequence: TGTGCCAGCAGGGACAGTACCTACGAGCAGTACTTC. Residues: CASRDSTYEQYF.

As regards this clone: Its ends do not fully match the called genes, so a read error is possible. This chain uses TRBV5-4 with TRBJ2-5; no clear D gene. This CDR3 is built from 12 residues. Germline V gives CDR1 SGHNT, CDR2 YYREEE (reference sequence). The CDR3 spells CASSQDGETQYF. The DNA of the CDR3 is TGCGCCAGCAGCCAAGATGGAGAGACCCAGTACTTC.

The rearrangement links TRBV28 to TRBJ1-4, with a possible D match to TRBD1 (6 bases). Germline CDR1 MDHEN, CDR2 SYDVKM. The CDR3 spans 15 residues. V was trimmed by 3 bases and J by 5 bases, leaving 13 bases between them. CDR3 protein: CASSFGDRPNEKLFF. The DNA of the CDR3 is TGTGCCAGCAGTTTTGGCGACAGGCCGAATGAAAAACTGTTTTTT.

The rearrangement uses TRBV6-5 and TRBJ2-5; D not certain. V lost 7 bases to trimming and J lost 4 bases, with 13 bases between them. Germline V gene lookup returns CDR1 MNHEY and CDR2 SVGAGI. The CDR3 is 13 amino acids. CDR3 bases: TGTGCCAGCAACCCAACGGGCCTAGAGACCCAGTACTTC. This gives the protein CASNPTGLETQYF.

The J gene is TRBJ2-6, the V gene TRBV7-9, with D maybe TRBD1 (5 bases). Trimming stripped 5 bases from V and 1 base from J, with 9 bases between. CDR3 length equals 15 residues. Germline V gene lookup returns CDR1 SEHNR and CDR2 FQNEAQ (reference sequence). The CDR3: CASSDDRSGANVLTF. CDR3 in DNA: TGTGCCAGCAGCGACGACAGATCTGGGGCCAACGTCCTGACTTTC.

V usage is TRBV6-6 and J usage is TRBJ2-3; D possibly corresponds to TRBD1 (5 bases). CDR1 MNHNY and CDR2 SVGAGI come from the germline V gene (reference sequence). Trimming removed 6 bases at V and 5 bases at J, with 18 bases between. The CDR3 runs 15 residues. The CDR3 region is CASSHTGRIVDTQYF. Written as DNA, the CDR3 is TGTGCCAGCAGCCATACAGGAAGAATTGTAGATACGCAGTATTTT.

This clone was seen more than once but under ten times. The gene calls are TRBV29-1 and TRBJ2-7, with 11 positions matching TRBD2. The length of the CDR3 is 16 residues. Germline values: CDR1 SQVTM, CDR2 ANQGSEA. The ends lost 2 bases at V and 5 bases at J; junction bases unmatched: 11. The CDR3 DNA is TGCAGCGTTGAATCCCCTGGACTAGCGGGTACCCACGAGCAGTACTTC. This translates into CSVESPGLAGTHEQYF.

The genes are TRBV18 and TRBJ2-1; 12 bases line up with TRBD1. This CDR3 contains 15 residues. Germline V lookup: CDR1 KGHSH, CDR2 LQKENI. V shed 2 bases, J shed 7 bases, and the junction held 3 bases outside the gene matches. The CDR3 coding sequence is TGTGCCAGCTCACCAGGGACAGGGGGCCGGAATGAGCAGTTCTTC. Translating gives CASSPGTGGRNEQFF.

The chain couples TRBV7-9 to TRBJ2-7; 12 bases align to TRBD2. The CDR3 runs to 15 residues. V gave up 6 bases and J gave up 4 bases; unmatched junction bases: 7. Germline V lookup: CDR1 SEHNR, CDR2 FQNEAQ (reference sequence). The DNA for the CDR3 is TGTGCCAGCAGAAGACTGACTAGCGGGAGATACGAGCAGTACTTC. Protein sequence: CASRRLTSGRYEQYF.